This is a list of T cell receptor beta chains from one sample in a study of blood T cell repertoires in COVID-19. Only in-frame clones appear in the TCRdb table, and some are missing; sequencing was by immunoSEQ multiplex PCR. Of about 45,000 clones in the sample, about four fifths were seen once. Specimen: peripheral blood. The receptors were gathered from a woman at least 80 years old with acute or convalescent COVID-19. The CDR3 runs from the conserved cysteine through the conserved F or W. D genes are given only for firm matches. Clone size appears in some rows only: once, few, many, or a class for an expanded clone.

>.|TRBV2|TRBJ1-3|.
TGTGCCAGCTTACAGACCGTTGACCGCCGCTCTGGAAACACCATATATTTT
CASLQTVDRRSGNTIYF
>.|TRBV12-1|TRBJ1-5|.
TGTGCCAGCAGCTCGGGAGGCAATCAGCCCCAGCATTTT
CASSSGGNQPQHF
>.|TRBV3-1/TRBV3-2|TRBJ2-2|.
TGTGCCAGCAGCCAGGCGGGTGCGGACACCGGGGAGCTGTTTTTT
CASSQAGADTGELFF
>TRBD1|TRBV5-1|TRBJ2-2|once
TGCGCCAGCAGCGGGGACAGGGGTGAGGCCGGGGAGCTGTTTTTT
CASSGDRGEAGELFF
>TRBD1|TRBV18|TRBJ1-1|few
TGTGCCAGCCGAGGGGGGGGACAGGTTCGATTATCCAACACTGAAGCTTTCTTT
CASRGGGQVRLSNTEAFF
>TRBD1|TRBV11-3|TRBJ2-7|.
TGTGCCAGCAGCTTAGGGGACAGGCCAAACTACGAGCAGTACTTC
CASSLGDRPNYEQYF
>.|TRBV6-5|TRBJ1-1|few
TGTGCCAGCAGTTACGGGGGGGATCAGATTAAAGCTTTCTTT
CASSYGGDQIKAFF
>TRBD2|TRBV11-2|TRBJ2-7|few
TGTGCCAGCAGCTTAGATTCCGGACTAGGTTCCTACGAGCAGTACTTC
CASSLDSGLGSYEQYF
>.|TRBV3-1/TRBV3-2|TRBJ1-3|.
TGTGCCAGCAGCCCTCTCGGGGGGCACTCTGGAAACACCATATATTTT
CASSPLGGHSGNTIYF
>.|TRBV4-1|TRBJ2-5|.
TGCGCCAGCAGCCATGGGCGCCCCCTAGAGACCCAGTACTTC
CASSHGRPLETQYF
>TRBD2|TRBV10-3|TRBJ2-1|.
TGTGCCATCAGTGGGTCCGGGACTAGCTCCTACAATGAGCAGTTCTTC
CAISGSGTSSYNEQFF
>TRBD1|TRBV30|TRBJ2-7|medium-sized
TGTGCCTGGAGTGTAGGGGGGACAGGGGGCAGTGAGCAGTACTTC
CAWSVGGTGGSEQYF
>.|TRBV7-9|TRBJ1-1|.
TGTGCCAGCAGCCCAATGAGAACTGAAGCTTTCTTT
CASSPMRTEAFF
>TRBD2|TRBV4-2|TRBJ2-7|.
TGTGCCAGCAGCCAAGCCGCCGGGACTAGCTACGAGCAGTACTTC
CASSQAAGTSYEQYF
>TRBD1|TRBV29-1|TRBJ2-1|.
TGCAGCGTCCCTCAGGGGGCTAACTCCTACAATGAGCAGTTCTTC
CSVPQGANSYNEQFF
>TRBD1|TRBV5-1|TRBJ1-2|.
TGCGCCAGCAGCTTACTCGGGACAGACGGTAACTATGGCTACACCTTC
CASSLLGTDGNYGYTF
>TRBD1|TRBV27|TRBJ1-2|.
TGTGCCAGCAGACCGGACAGGGTGGCCTATGGCTACACCTTC
CASRPDRVAYGYTF
>.|TRBV3-1/TRBV3-2|TRBJ1-6|few
TGTGCCAGCAGCCAAGATGAGACAGGCGGTTCACCCCTCCACTTT
CASSQDETGGSPLHF
>.|TRBV5-8|TRBJ1-4|.
TGTGCCAGCAGCTTGGGAGGGGGTGGTCCAACTAATGAAAAACTGTTTTTT
CASSLGGGGPTNEKLFF
>TRBD1|TRBV5-4|TRBJ1-2|.
TGTGCCAGCAGCCCGACAGGGAACTATGGCTACACCTTC
CASSPTGNYGYTF
>.|TRBV16|TRBJ1-5|.
TGTGCCAGCAGCCAATCAGGGGGGGCTCGGCAGCCCCAGCATTTT
CASSQSGGARQPQHF
>.|TRBV1|TRBJ2-7|.
TGCACCAGCAGCCAAGACCACCAGGGGGGCTACGAGCAGTACTTC
CTSSQDHQGGYEQYF